This T cell receptor beta chain was recovered during a study of human T cells and chemical hapten exposure. Between the trimmed V and J ends, which lost 3 bases and 1 base, there was a span of 6 bases. CDR3 length: 13 residues. Germline loops: CDR1 LNHNV, CDR2 YYDKDF (reference sequence). TCRdb reanalysed the RACE reads using MiXCR and keeps one entry per CDR3 protein. The sample yields about 81,000 distinct CDR3 sequences, about a tenth seen once. Time point indicated: patch test 2, 6 weeks after DPC sensitization. Treatment reported: therapeutic diphenylcyclopropenone sensitization with weekly scalp DPC. This clonotype has at least ten counts.

This TCR was recovered from a woman aged 30 to 39 with alopecia areata. Some clones in this sample may be carry-over from other donors' samples. The sample here was whole blood, taken in connection with sensitization to the hapten diphenylcyclopropenone (DPC). This chain uses TRBV15 with TRBJ1-1, with D unresolved. The CDR3 nucleotides are TGTGCCACCAGCAGCAGGCAGAACACTGAAGCTTTCTTT. Encoded protein: CATSSRQNTEAFF.